The next 23 T cell receptor beta chains were all read from a single sample in a study of T-cell reconstitution after alpha-beta-depleted transplantation in children. Library preparation (for TCRbeta) was performed with unique molecular identifiers. MiXCR, run by TCRdb on the PCR reads, gives a single entry per CDR3 protein. Of about 410,000 distinct CDR3 sequences listed, roughly 21% are singletons. Sequenced here: PBMCs from the stem cell graft donor, sampled from the stem cell graft. The receptors come from a human donor who donated a stem cell graft to a child with acute myeloid leukemia.

This clonotype was recorded a few times. The chain joins TRBV27 to TRBJ2-1, with D perhaps TRBD1 (6 bases). The CDR3 is made up of 12 amino acids. Germline V CDR1 and CDR2: MNHEY, SMNVEV (reference sequence). Trimming removed 0 bases at V and 12 bases at J, with 9 bases between. The CDR3 reads CASSLSGRGQFF. CDR3 sequence (DNA): TGTGCCAGCAGTTTATCGGGCAGGGGGCAGTTCTTC.

This clonotype came up a few times. The V gene is TRBV4-3, the J gene TRBJ2-7, with a weak D call TRBD1 (5 bases). The CDR3 runs to 15 residues. V shed 0 bases and J shed 2 bases, with 11 bases lying between them. Germline V gene data show CDR1 as LGHNA and CDR2 as YSLEER. The CDR3 here is CASSQDVLTAYEQYF. CDR3 coding DNA: TGCGCCAGCAGCCAAGATGTACTGACAGCCTACGAGCAGTACTTC.

The chain uses TRBV12-3 or TRBV12-4 and TRBJ1-1; TRBD1 agrees at 7 bases. The junction had 3 bases not matched to a gene; V was cut back by 5 bases and J by 0 bases. The CDR3 covers 14 residues. CDR3 protein: CASSQQGMNTEAFF. The CDR3 DNA reads TGTGCCAGCAGTCAACAGGGGATGAACACTGAAGCTTTCTTT.

This clonotype was counted ten times or more. The chain employs TRBV28 and TRBJ2-7, with D uncertain. Germline CDR1 is MDHEN and CDR2 is SYDVKM. Trimming removed 5 bases at V and 2 bases at J, with 7 bases between. The CDR3 has 12 residues. CDR3 bases: TGTGCCAGCAGTCCCCCCGCCTACGAGCAGTACTTC. Residues: CASSPPAYEQYF.

This clonotype was picked up many times. CDR3 amino acids: CASSFGRGNEQFF. The DNA of the CDR3 is TGTGCCAGCAGTTTCGGAAGGGGCAATGAGCAGTTCTTC. The rearrangement uses TRBV6-6 and TRBJ2-1; possibly TRBD1 for D (5 bases). The CDR3 runs to 13 residues. Germline CDR1 MNHNY, CDR2 SVGAGI (reference sequence). Trimming took off 4 bases at V and 6 bases at J, with 10 bases between the two ends.

This clonotype was counted only a few times. The V gene is TRBV9, the J gene TRBJ2-1; D is undetermined. V was cut by 0 bases and J by 6 bases, with 7 bases left in between. The CDR3 loop spans 13 amino acids. The germline V gene encodes CDR1 SGDLS and CDR2 YYNGEE. This CDR3 reads CASSVGVVNEQFF. The CDR3 bases are TGTGCCAGCAGCGTAGGGGTTGTCAATGAGCAGTTCTTC.

Many counts were recorded for this clonotype. The genes are TRBV27 and TRBJ2-1; D is perhaps TRBD1 or TRBD2 (5 bases each). V was clipped by 5 bases and J by 7 bases, with 12 bases between them. CDR3 length: 13 amino acids. CDR1 is MNHEY and CDR2 is SMNVEV in the germline V gene (reference sequence). CDR3 DNA sequence: TGTGCCAGCAGTGGGGCAGCGGTTAATGAGCAGTTCTTC. Residues: CASSGAAVNEQFF.

This clonotype was seen just once. The chain combines TRBV7-2 with TRBJ1-1; D ambiguous. Trimming left V 4 bases short and J 7 bases short, with 7 bases between. Germline CDR1 is SGHTA and CDR2 is FQGNSA. The CDR3 is 11 amino acids. The CDR3 loop is CASSYGGEAFF. The CDR3 region has the DNA TGTGCCAGCAGCTACGGTGGTGAAGCTTTCTTT.

This clonotype was seen a few times. This chain links TRBV20-1 with TRBJ1-1; D uncertain. Trimming pared 4 bases from V and 2 bases from J, leaving 14 bases between. The germline V gene encodes CDR1 DFQATT and CDR2 SNEGSKA (reference sequence). The CDR3 length is 14 residues. The CDR3: CSAKFRGRNTEAFF. In DNA form, the CDR3 reads TGCAGTGCTAAATTTCGGGGTAGAAACACTGAAGCTTTCTTT.

The sample holds a few counts of this clonotype. The chain recombines TRBV20-1 with TRBJ2-7; D tentatively fits TRBD1 or TRBD2 (5 bases each). Trimming removed 4 bases at V and 11 bases at J, with 18 bases between. Germline V gene lookup returns CDR1 DFQATT and CDR2 SNEGSKA (reference sequence). CDR3 size: 12 residues. CDR3: CSATGTASREYF. The DNA of the CDR3 is TGCAGTGCTACCGGGACCGCGAGCCGGGAGTACTTC.

The CDR3 reads CAISRDRGLLPTDTQYF. CDR3 coding DNA: TGTGCCATCAGCCGGGACAGGGGCCTCCTACCCACAGATACGCAGTATTTT. V gene TRBV10-3 combines with J gene TRBJ2-3, with TRBD1 identical over 10 bases. The CDR3 spans 17 residues. Germline V gene data show CDR1 as ENHRY and CDR2 as SYGVKD. The V and J ends lost 6 bases and 2 bases, in that order; junction bases with no gene match: 11.

V usage is TRBV20-1 and J usage is TRBJ1-2, with TRBD1 as a possible D gene (5 bases). Germline CDR1 reads DFQATT; CDR2 reads SNEGSKA (reference sequence). CDR3 length: 15 residues. As DNA, the CDR3 is TGCAGCCACCTCTCCCGGGACGGAGAGAACTATGGCTACACCTTC. This translates into CSHLSRDGENYGYTF.

This clonotype was counted only a few times. This sequence joins TRBV11-3 and TRBJ1-6; no clear D gene. The V gene's germline CDR1 is SGHNT and CDR2 YENEEA. Trimming took 4 bases from V and 8 from J, leaving 6 bases between them. The CDR3 totals 12 residues. The CDR3 region is CASSSQDSPLHF. CDR3 nucleotides: TGTGCCAGCAGCTCCCAGGATTCACCCCTCCACTTT.

This chain links TRBV19 with TRBJ1-5; D gene unclear. The CDR3 has 16 amino acids. Looked up from germline, CDR1 is LNHDA and CDR2 is SQIVND (reference sequence). Trimming shortened V by 2 bases and J by 2 bases, and 13 bases separated the two germline ends. The CDR3 loop is CASSILGSGRNQPQHF. The CDR3 DNA follows: TGTGCCAGTAGTATACTAGGATCTGGGCGCAATCAGCCCCAGCATTTT.

This clonotype was seen a handful of times. The chain recombines TRBV28 with TRBJ2-4; D possibly uses TRBD1 or TRBD2 (5 bases each). V lost 2 bases, J lost 14 bases, and 10 bases lay in between. This CDR3 contains 11 residues. From germline, CDR1 is MDHEN and CDR2 SYDVKM. The CDR3 region is CASSLAGRKYF. CDR3 nucleotide sequence: TGTGCCAGCAGTTTAGCAGGGAGAAAGTACTTC.

This clonotype was found a few times. This sequence joins TRBV20-1 and TRBJ2-1, with unresolved D. Per the germline V gene, CDR1 is DFQATT and CDR2 is SNEGSKA (reference sequence). V was cut by 5 bases and J by 4 bases, with 15 bases left in between. This CDR3 is built from 14 residues. The CDR3: CSAYELLRYNEQFF. In nucleotides, the CDR3 is TGCAGTGCTTACGAGCTTCTGAGGTACAATGAGCAGTTCTTC.

V is TRBV24-1 and J is TRBJ2-5; D might be TRBD1 (6 bases). Trimming stripped 4 bases from V and 1 base from J, with 12 bases between. CDR3 length: 15 amino acids. Per the germline V gene, CDR1 is KGHDR and CDR2 is SFDVKD. The CDR3 bases are TGTGCCACCAGTGACCCTGGACAGTTCCAAGAGACCCAGTACTTC. The encoded protein is CATSDPGQFQETQYF.

This rearrangement joins TRBV5-1 to TRBJ2-1, with 12 bases matching TRBD2. The CDR3 runs 17 residues. Germline loops: CDR1 SGHRS, CDR2 YFSETQ. J was trimmed by 2 bases and V by 3 bases; bases with no gene match: 6. CDR3 coding DNA: TGCGCCAGCAGCTCCGGACTAGCGGGACCCACCTACAATGAGCAGTTCTTC. Amino acids: CASSSGLAGPTYNEQFF.

This clonotype was counted ten times or more. The chain combines TRBV12-3 or TRBV12-4 with TRBJ2-3; TRBD2 aligns across 7 bases. The CDR3 length is 14 residues. V shed 3 bases and J 4 bases; nucleotides not matched to a gene: 4. CDR3 DNA: TGTGCCAGCAGTTTGGGCGGGAGTTCAGATACGCAGTATTTT. Protein: CASSLGGSSDTQYF.

This clonotype was seen repeatedly, ten times or more. The chain couples TRBV29-1 to TRBJ2-2; possibly TRBD2 for D (5 bases). The CDR3 loop spans 14 amino acids. Germline CDR1 SQVTM, CDR2 ANQGSEA. V lost 1 base to trimming and J lost 5 bases, with 11 bases between them. The CDR3 DNA reads as TGCAGCGTTGAAGGTGATGGAGGTACCGGGGAGCTGTTTTTT. Its translation: CSVEGDGGTGELFF.

This clonotype was recorded many times. This sequence joins TRBV12-3 or TRBV12-4 and TRBJ2-7, with D possibly matching TRBD2 (6 bases). The CDR3 is 14 amino acids. V lost 8 bases and J lost 2, with 16 bases in between. The DNA of the CDR3 is TGTGCCAGCGCGAGGTCGGAGGGAACCTACGAGCAGTACTTC. It yields the protein CASARSEGTYEQYF.

There are many counts of this clonotype. The V and J genes are TRBV28 and TRBJ1-1, with a possible D match to TRBD1 (5 bases). The CDR3 spans 13 residues. Germline V gene sequence: CDR1 MDHEN, CDR2 SYDVKM. The V and J ends lost 1 base and 8 bases respectively, with 11 bases between them. The CDR3, as DNA: TGTGCCAGCAGTTTATTGGGGGTCGGGGAAGCTTTCTTT. Translation gives CASSLLGVGEAFF.

This clonotype has only a few counts. This chain links TRBV9 with TRBJ1-3, with a tentative D call TRBD1 (6 bases). CDR1 is SGDLS and CDR2 is YYNGEE in the germline V gene. The V end was cut by 5 bases, the J end by 0 bases, with 12 bases between. The CDR3 extends over 15 amino acids. CDR3 sequence reads: CASRSDRSSGNTIYF. CDR3 DNA: TGTGCCAGCAGAAGTGACAGGAGCTCTGGAAACACCATATATTTT.